This record looks at one T cell receptor beta chain sequence and its context. Its antigen is currently not known. No much larger clonotype is one base removed from it; base qualities were not supplied. Donors were healthy HIV-negative adults with no recently reported acute infections or vaccinations. Every donor was a Caucasian adult living in Nashville, Tennessee, USA. CD4+ T cells were enriched through magnetic negative selection, after which naive cells were positively selected on CD45RA and the remaining negative fraction served as the memory subset. Blood was collected by leukapheresis, and PBMCs were isolated by Ficoll-Histopaque density gradient centrifugation and then cryopreserved in liquid nitrogen vapor phase. Purity and quantity of every magnetically sorted T cell population were checked by analytical flow cytometry. Genomic DNA was isolated from each sorted fraction and quantified by UV absorbance on a Nanodrop 2000c.

Using the deep immunoSEQ assay, multiplex PCR amplified TCR CDR3 regions from genomic DNA. For each cell subset, the extracted genomic DNA was distributed evenly across all wells of several immunoSEQ 96-well plates, and each plate served as one replicate. For sorted subsets, around 200 ng genomic DNA, equal to 25,000 to 35,000 T cell genomes, was loaded into each replicate PCR. The purified libraries were quantified using a Qubit 3.0 fluorometer, sized with a Bioanalyzer 2100, and then quantified again using the KAPA Library Quantification kit. A separate single-read 150-cycle Illumina NextSeq 550 flow cell was used to sequence each immunoSEQ 96-well plate. As for how the authors treated the data: Because the immunoSEQ output held only junctional sequences and lacked quality scores, the filtering could not match the filtering applied to full-length reads. To assign V/J genes and CDR3, sequences were annotated against IMGT germline references using PyIR, a Python wrapper for IgBLAST v1.9. Reads were filtered out if the reads had weak V/J assignments (E-value above 1e-6), no CDR3, stop codons, out-of-frame junctions, or ambiguous translated residues. V3J clonotypes were defined by identical inferred V gene, J gene, and CDR3 amino acid sequence. The percentage overlap between two repertoires was calculated by dividing the number of shared unique clonotypes by the size of the smaller repertoire. Repertoire richness was assessed with RTK rarefaction, the Chao1 estimator, and Recon v2.1 estimates of unobserved clonotypes. OLGA was used to compute generation probabilities for all TCRbeta clonotypes that the gDNA method yielded from a handful of donors. TCRdb holds this immuneACCESS table with in-frame rearrangements only. Some clones are missing; in checked studies, unresolved V genes explain under half, and the rest has no known cause. The V and J calls and the clone size are those of that table, but D and trimming were determined from the DNA. The sample includes around 2.5 million clones, with 90% to 95% observed a single time. About 0.38% of the sample goes to the ten largest clones.

Based on the germline V gene, the CDR1 and CDR2 sequences are SGHRS and YFSETQ. The CDR3 measures 15 amino acids from cysteine to phenylalanine. The retained sequence is limited to the CDR3, 45 bases, with the frame set at the first base. Unmatched junction bases come to 3, with V trimmed by 0 bases and J by 0 bases. These data are taken from a study of shared clonotypes between healthy human individuals (dated by TCRdb to about 2020). The study in broad terms: Two women and three men aged 18 to 49 years were included in the cohort. Leukapheresis yielded between about 0.85 and 9.5 billion PBMCs per donor. For each donor, CD4 naive and CD4 memory were each run on three plates, CD8 naive on two plates, and CD8 memory on one plate. To increase sequencing depth and limit assay-specific biases, TCR repertoire library preparation and sequencing were carried out by different laboratories using diverse techniques. The study deeply sequenced blood TCR repertoires of about 5 healthy adults to estimate repertoire size and the extent of clonotype sharing between individuals. The research as a whole found: Naive subsets generally had larger estimated clonotype richness than memory subsets. The small number of donors limited the genetic and exposure-history diversity represented. Pairwise subsampling indicated that sequencing depth was expected to affect the degree of clonotype sharing among donors. Compared with non-shared clonotypes, the clonotypes found in all four sorted-subset donors had higher generation probabilities. Across a few donors, around 5% of naive CD4, more than 3% of naive CD8, approximately 2.5% of memory CD4, and 0.4% of memory CD8 clonotypes were shared. Sampling was restricted to blood, and TCR repertoires in tissue are likely to differ from TCR repertoires in blood. Incomplete sequencing was indicated by rarefaction of sorted-subset datasets, despite the large sequencing depth.

This chain is built from TRBV5-1 and TRBJ2-7; a stretch of 7 junction bases matches TRBD1. Specimen: naive CD4+ T cells from PBMCs. In the paper's terms, the cell subset or site label means: CD45RA+ positively selected. The TCR was taken from a man in his late teens or twenties in good health. Some clones in this sample may be carry-over from other donors' samples. In nucleotide form, the sequence is TGCGCCAGCAGCTTGGCGGGACAGTCCTCCTACGAGCAGTACTTC. It translates to CASSLAGQSSYEQYF.